What follows describes a single T cell receptor (beta chain). This sample is part of a study of blood T cell repertoires in COVID-19. Assay: immunoSEQ multiplex PCR; the TCRdb copy retains only in-frame clones and omits some. The sample includes roughly 250,000 clones, around 88% of them seen just once. V gave up 8 bases and J gave up 10 bases; unmatched junction bases: 10. The CDR3 totals 13 residues. In germline, CDR1 is LNHDA, CDR2 SQIVND (reference sequence). Sequenced: peripheral blood. The rearrangement joins TRBV19 to TRBJ2-4, with 8 bases aligning to TRBD2. The TCR comes from a man aged 25-40 years with acute or convalescent COVID-19. The CDR3 nucleotides read TGTGCCAGTGGGCGGGGGGAACCCGGGATTCAGTACTTC. Translating gives CASGRGEPGIQYF.